The 6 T cell receptor beta chains presented below share a single source sample, sequenced in a study of early T cells in non-severe SARS-CoV-2 infection. A single record per CDR3 protein comes from TCRdb applying MiXCR to the 5' RACE reads. The data hold around 57,000 distinct CDR3 sequences, with about an eighth observed a single time. The sample consisted of whole blood. The receptors derive from an adult who was a healthcare worker with PCR-confirmed SARS-CoV-2 infection or an uninfected control (not recorded which).

This clonotype was observed many times. The chain joins TRBV2 to TRBJ2-4; no definite D call. The length of the CDR3 is 14 residues. Trimming took off 6 bases at V and 6 bases at J, with 15 bases between the two ends. The germline CDR1 and CDR2 sequences are SNHLY and FYNNEI. CDR3 bases: TGTGCCAGCAGCCCGATGGACGTAGGAAACATTCAGTACTTC. Encoded protein: CASSPMDVGNIQYF.

This clonotype was recorded a few times. This chain uses TRBV3-1 with TRBJ1-6; D not resolved. Germline CDR1 LGHDT, CDR2 YNNKEL (reference sequence). The CDR3 consists of 15 residues. The V end was cut by 1 base, the J end by 7 bases, with 11 bases between. CDR3 coding DNA: TGTGCCAGCAGCCAAGTGGCGGGAGCAAATTCACCCCTCCACTTT. Amino acids: CASSQVAGANSPLHF.

This clonotype was seen repeatedly, ten times or more. The V and J genes are TRBV4-3 and TRBJ1-3; D unresolved. Germline CDR1 and CDR2: LGHNA and YSLEER. The CDR3 consists of 13 residues. V lost 4 bases to trimming and J lost 2 bases, with 6 bases between them. The CDR3 here is CASSRWTGNTIYF. The CDR3 DNA follows: TGCGCCAGCAGCCGCTGGACTGGAAACACCATATATTTT.

The chain combines TRBV6-5 with TRBJ2-1; 7 positions match TRBD1. Per the germline V gene, CDR1 is MNHEY and CDR2 is SVGAGI. This CDR3 is built from 13 residues. V shed 6 bases, J shed 7 bases, and the junction held 6 bases outside the gene matches. CDR3 DNA: TGTGCCAGCAGACCGGGACAGAGGAATGAGCAGTTCTTC. Amino acid sequence: CASRPGQRNEQFF.

This clonotype counts as medium-sized (0.01 to 0.1%). The V gene is TRBV29-1, the J gene TRBJ1-1, with D perhaps matching TRBD1 (6 bases). Germline CDR1 and CDR2: SQVTM and ANQGSEA. The CDR3 has 15 amino acids. Trimming cost V 0 bases and J 6 bases, with 17 bases left between them. CDR3 DNA: TGCAGCGTTGAAGATTTAACCCCGACAGGCCCTGAAGCTTTCTTT. It translates to CSVEDLTPTGPEAFF.

This clonotype was counted ten times or more. This chain joins TRBV15 and TRBJ2-1; weak D call: TRBD1 (5 bases). Germline V CDR1 and CDR2: LNHNV, YYDKDF (reference sequence). The CDR3 totals 15 residues. The germline V and J ends were trimmed by 2 bases and 8 bases, with 16 bases remaining between them. The CDR3 protein is CATSRSGRTTDEQFF. Written as DNA, the CDR3 is TGTGCCACCAGCAGATCAGGGCGGACCACGGATGAGCAGTTCTTC. Using reference TRBV15 and TRBJ2-1 for the parts outside the CDR3, the full variable domain is DAMVIQNPRYQVTQFGKPVTLSCSQTLNHNVMYWYQQKSSQAPKLLFHYYDKDFNNEADTPDNFQSRRPNTSFCFLDIRSPGLGDTAMYLCATSRSGRTTDEQFFGPGTRLTVL.